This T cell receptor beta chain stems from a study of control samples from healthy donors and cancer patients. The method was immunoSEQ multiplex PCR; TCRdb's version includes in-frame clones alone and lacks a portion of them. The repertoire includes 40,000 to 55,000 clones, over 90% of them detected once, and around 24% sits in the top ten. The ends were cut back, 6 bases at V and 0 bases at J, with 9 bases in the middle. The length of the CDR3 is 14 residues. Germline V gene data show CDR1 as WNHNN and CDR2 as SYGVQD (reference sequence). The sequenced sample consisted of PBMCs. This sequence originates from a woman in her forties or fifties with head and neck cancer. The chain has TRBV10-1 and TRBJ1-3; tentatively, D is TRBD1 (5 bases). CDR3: CASRTAYSGNTIYF. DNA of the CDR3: TGCGCCAGCAGGACAGCATACTCTGGAAACACCATATATTTT.